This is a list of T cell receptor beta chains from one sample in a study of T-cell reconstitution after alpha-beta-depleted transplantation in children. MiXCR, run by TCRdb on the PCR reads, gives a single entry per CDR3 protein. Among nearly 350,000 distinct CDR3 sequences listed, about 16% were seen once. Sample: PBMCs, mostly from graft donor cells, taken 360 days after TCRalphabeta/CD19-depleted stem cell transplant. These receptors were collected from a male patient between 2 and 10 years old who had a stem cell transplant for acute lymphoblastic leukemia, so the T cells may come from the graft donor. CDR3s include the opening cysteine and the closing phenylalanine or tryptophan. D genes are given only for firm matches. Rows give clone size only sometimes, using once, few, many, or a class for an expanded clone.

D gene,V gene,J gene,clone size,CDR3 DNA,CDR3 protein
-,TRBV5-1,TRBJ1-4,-,TGCGCCAGCAGCTTGGGACAGTATAATGGAAAACTGTTTTTT,CASSLGQYNGKLFF
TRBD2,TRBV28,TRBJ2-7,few,TGTGCCAGCAGTTCGATCTTCGGCCCCTTCGATGGACTAGCGGAAACCTACGAGCAGTACTTC,CASSSIFGPFDGLAETYEQYF
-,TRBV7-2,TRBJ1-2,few,TGTGCCAGCGGCTATGGCTACACCTTC,CASGYGYTF
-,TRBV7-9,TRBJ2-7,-,TGTGCCAGCAGCTTAGTGAGCTTCTACGAGCAGTACTTC,CASSLVSFYEQYF
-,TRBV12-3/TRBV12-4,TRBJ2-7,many,TGTGCCAGCAGTTTAGCGACCCAGCAGTACTTC,CASSLATQQYF
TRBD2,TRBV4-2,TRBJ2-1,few,TGTGCCAGCAGCCCGGCCCTAGCGGGAGCCTATTACAATGAGCAGTTCTTC,CASSPALAGAYYNEQFF
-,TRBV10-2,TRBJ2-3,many,TGCGCCAGCAGTGAGATCTGGGCCACAGATACGCAGTATTTT,CASSEIWATDTQYF
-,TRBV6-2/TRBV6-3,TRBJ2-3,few,TGTGCCAGCAGCAAAATCCGGGACGGTCGCACAGATACGCAGTATTTT,CASSKIRDGRTDTQYF
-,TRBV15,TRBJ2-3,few,TGTGCCACCAGCAGAGATGTCGGCCCAAGCACTAGCACAGATACGCAGTATTTT,CATSRDVGPSTSTDTQYF
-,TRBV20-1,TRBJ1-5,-,TGCAGTGCTATAGGGACCCATCAGCCCCAGCATTTT,CSAIGTHQPQHF
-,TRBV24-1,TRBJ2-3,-,TGTGCCACCAGTGCAGCCTTCACAGATACGCAGTATTTT,CATSAAFTDTQYF
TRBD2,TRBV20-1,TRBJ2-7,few,TGCAGTGCCGCCACTCTAGCGGGATTGGGTGACGAGCAGTACTTC,CSAATLAGLGDEQYF
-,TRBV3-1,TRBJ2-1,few,TGTGCCAGCAGCCAAGATCAACGCTTTGTTGAGCAGTTCTTC,CASSQDQRFVEQFF
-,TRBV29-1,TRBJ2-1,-,TGCAGCGTTGCCCCTAGGGGGGGCCCCCCGTGGTTC,CSVAPRGGPPWF
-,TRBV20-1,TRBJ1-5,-,TGCAGTGCTAGCCCCACAGGGTTTGACAATCAGCCCCAGCATTTT,CSASPTGFDNQPQHF
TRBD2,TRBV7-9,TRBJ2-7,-,TGTGCCAGCAGCTTAGCTCCAGCGGGAGTGCGGGAGCAGTACTTC,CASSLAPAGVREQYF
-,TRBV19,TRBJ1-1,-,TGTGCCAGTATGCTGAACACTGAAGCTTTCTTT,CASMLNTEAFF
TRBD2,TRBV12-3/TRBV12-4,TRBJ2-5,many,TGTGCCAGCAGAGAGACTAGCGGCCCTACGGAGACCCAGTACTTC,CASRETSGPTETQYF
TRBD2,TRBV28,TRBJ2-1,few,TGTGCCAGCAGTTTCGAGGGCCTAGCGGGAGGGGAGGACGACAATGAGCAGTTCTTC,CASSFEGLAGGEDDNEQFF
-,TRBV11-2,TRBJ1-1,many,TGTGCCAGCAGCTCTAGTGCCAGTATCATGAACACTGAAGCTTTCTTT,CASSSSASIMNTEAFF
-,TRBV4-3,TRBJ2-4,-,TGCGCCAGCAGCCCAGGGTCAGCTACACTAGCCAAAAACATTCAGTACTTC,CASSPGSATLAKNIQYF
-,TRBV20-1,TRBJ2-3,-,TGCAGTGCTAGAGAGGATACAGATACGCAGTATTTT,CSAREDTDTQYF
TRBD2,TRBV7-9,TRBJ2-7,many,TGTGCCAGCAGCTTCCCGCTGGCTAGCGGGTCCTACGAGCAGTACTTC,CASSFPLASGSYEQYF
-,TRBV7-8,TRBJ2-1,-,TGTGCCAGCAGCACACGGGACTCAAGCTCCTACAATGAGCAGTTCTTC,CASSTRDSSSYNEQFF
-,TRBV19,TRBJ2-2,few,TGTGCCAGTACCCCATGGGGTGTCGGGGAGCTGTTTTTT,CASTPWGVGELFF
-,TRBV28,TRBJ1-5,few,TGTGCCAGCAGGCCAGGGAACCAGCCCCAGCATTTT,CASRPGNQPQHF
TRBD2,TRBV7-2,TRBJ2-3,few,TGTGCCAGCAGGTTTAGCGGGGGCACAGATACGCAGTATTTT,CASRFSGGTDTQYF